This T cell receptor beta chain is drawn from a study of human T cells and chemical hapten exposure (dated by TCRdb to the early 2020s). Some background on the complete study: For sensitization, 2% DPC in acetone was applied to a 2 cm by 2 cm area of upper inner arm skin. Throughout the roughly 24-week study period, patients were also given weekly therapeutic DPC doses on the scalp. Patch tests used Finn chambers with 0.01% DPC on the upper back, scored after 6 days by International Contact Dermatitis Research Group standards. The patient cohort, mostly female, included alopecia areata with under or over 50% scalp involvement, alopecia totalis and alopecia universalis. Libraries were pooled for sequencing, and variation in per-sample TCR yields was attributed mainly to small differences in library volumes within the pool. The study tracked peripheral blood TCR repertoire changes in vivo during primary and secondary sensitization to the hapten diphenylcyclopropenone (DPC) in alopecia patients. Blood was sampled from patients pre-sensitization (week 0) and at 2, 6 and about 24 weeks after DPC sensitization. For TCR sequencing, blood came from 25 to 35 alopecia patients at anywhere from one to four time points (pre-sensitization, 2, 6 and 24 weeks). Here is what the overall study found, with its caveats: Expanded TCRs formed significantly more large CDR3 similarity clusters than pre-sensitization or healthy control sets, consistent with antigen-driven responses. After repeated subsampling, the strength of the expansion versus patch-test correlation and the threshold at which it became significant changed. Patch test score was positively correlated with the number of PT1 expanded TCRs, with significance at thresholds 8, 16 and 32 but not at 4. Because every patient had alopecia, a presumed autoimmune disease, the patients' immune response might differ from that of healthy individuals. No change with DPC sensitization was found in the number of TCRs above 1 in 1000 frequency, and no evidence of global repertoire structure alterations was found.

Library generation was performed with RACE. TCRdb names NextSeq 500 as the instrument used. Library preparation attached unique molecular identifiers to individual cDNA molecules for quantitative, reproducible TCR counting. Each blood RNA sample was used to sequence both TCR alpha and TCR beta chains. The paper's data handling went like this. Samples had a median of approximately 93,000 TCRs, with a range from roughly 23,224 to 750,000. The Decombinator software suite was used to annotate V, J and CDR3 in the TCR reads. To make PS versus PT1 abundance plots, every sample was subsampled to the same number of TCRs (28,000). Expanded TCRs were defined as absent before sensitization and observed at least eight times at the 2-week time point. TCRdb trimmed the raw reads at Q25, called clones with MiXCR and kept productive beta chains. Each entry is one CDR3 protein sequence, shown with its most common DNA and genes. None of the V and J calls come from the authors' own analysis; TCRdb made them. In this sample the table shows roughly 380,000 distinct CDR3 sequences, 4.5% to 5.5% of which occur a single time. The top ten clonotypes cover around 2.6% of the sample.

At least ten counts were recorded for this clonotype. The antigen it recognizes is unknown. It has no much larger one-base neighbor in the sample; base qualities were not kept. The germline V end is reduced by 3 bases and the J end by 8 bases; junction bases left unmatched: 13. Based on the germline V gene, the CDR1 and CDR2 sequences are SGHRS and YFSETQ. Including cysteine and phenylalanine, the CDR3 has 17 amino acids. Solely the CDR3 DNA is kept, with 51 bases framed from the first base. This specimen's time point label, interpreted: pre-sensitization, week 0. This sample's treatment or condition label indicates: therapeutic diphenylcyclopropenone sensitization with weekly scalp DPC. Blood at each patch-test visit was drawn before the patch test was applied. To be eligible, patients had to be aged 18 to 70, diagnosed with alopecia and judged suitable for DPC therapy, while pregnant patients were excluded. Total RNA was extracted from unfractionated whole blood that had been collected in Tempus Blood RNA tubes.

This receptor was obtained from a woman between 50 and 59 years old with alopecia areata. Some clones in this sample may be carry-over from other donors' samples. The sequenced sample was whole blood, obtained in connection with sensitization to the hapten diphenylcyclopropenone (DPC). The sequence is built from TRBV5-1 and TRBJ2-1, and 11 junction bases match TRBD2. The base sequence is TGCGCCAGCAGCTCCGGGACTAGCGGTAACTTTCTTGATGAGCAGTTCTTC. Protein translation: CASSSGTSGNFLDEQFF.